Listed here is a single T cell receptor (beta chain). This record comes from a study of blood T cell repertoires in COVID-19. Study in general: Samples of COVID-19 (acute and convalescent) were obtained from the United States, Italy and Spain. Sources were T cells, B-cell-depleted T cells, or PBMCs; the material itself was cDNA or gDNA.

How the authors handled the data: Amplification with reference gene primers provided the estimates of nucleated cell counts. Sequencing used immunoSEQ multiplex PCR; TCRdb keeps in-frame clones, though not all of them. That table furnishes V, J and clone size, whereas the DNA furnished D and trimming. The sample carries about 190,000 clones, over 75% recorded once. Trimming took 3 bases from V and 1 from J, leaving 13 bases between them. Per the germline V gene, CDR1 is MNHEY and CDR2 is SMNVEV (reference sequence). There are 16 residues in the CDR3. V gene TRBV27 combines with J gene TRBJ1-5, with a possible D match to TRBD1 (5 bases). The TCR originated in an elderly woman with active or convalescent COVID-19. Input material: peripheral blood. The DNA of the CDR3 is TGTGCCAGCAGTTTTCTTCAGGGCGCAAGCAATCAGCCCCAGCATTTT. It is translated as CASSFLQGASNQPQHF.